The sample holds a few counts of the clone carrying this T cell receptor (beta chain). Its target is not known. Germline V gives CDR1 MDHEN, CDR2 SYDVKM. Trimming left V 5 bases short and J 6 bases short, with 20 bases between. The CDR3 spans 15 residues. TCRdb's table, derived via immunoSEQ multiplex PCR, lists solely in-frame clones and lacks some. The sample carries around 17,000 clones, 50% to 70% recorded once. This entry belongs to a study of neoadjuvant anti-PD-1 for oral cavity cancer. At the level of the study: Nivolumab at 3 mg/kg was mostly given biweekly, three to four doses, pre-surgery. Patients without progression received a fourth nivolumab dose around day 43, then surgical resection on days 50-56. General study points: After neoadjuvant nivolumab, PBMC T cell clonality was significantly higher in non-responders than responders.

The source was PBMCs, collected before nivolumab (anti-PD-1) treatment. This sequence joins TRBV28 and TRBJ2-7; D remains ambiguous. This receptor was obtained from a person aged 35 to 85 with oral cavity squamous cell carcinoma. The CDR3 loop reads CASSLSTLVSGEQYF. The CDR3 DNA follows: TGTGCCAGCAGTCTCTCGACCCTGGTCAGTGGCGAGCAGTACTTC. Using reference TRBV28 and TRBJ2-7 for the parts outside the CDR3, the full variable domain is DVKVTQSSRYLVKRTGEKVFLECVQDMDHENMFWYRQDPGLGLRLIYFSYDVKMKEKGDIPEGYSVSREKKERFSLILESASTNQTSMYLCASSLSTLVSGEQYFGPGTRLTVT.